These 5 T cell receptor beta chains came from one sample sequenced in a study of cytomegalovirus exposure and HLA in healthy donors. Primers included in the PCR were 60 Vbeta and 13 Jbeta primers. Assay: immunoSEQ multiplex PCR; the TCRdb copy retains only in-frame clones and omits some. The repertoire has 100,000 or so clones, around 85% of them found once; the top ten carry approximately 7.2%. The sequencing input was PBMCs. The receptors were gathered from a man aged 25-40 years in good health and CMV-seropositive.

The chain couples TRBV5-5 to TRBJ2-7, with D tentatively TRBD1 (5 bases). The germline V gene encodes CDR1 SGHKS and CDR2 YYEKEE (reference sequence). V lost 5 bases and J lost 7, with 16 bases in between. The CDR3 loop spans 13 amino acids. The CDR3 loop is CASRYGHGQEQYF. The DNA for the CDR3 is TGTGCCAGCAGGTATGGACATGGCCAAGAGCAGTACTTC.

This clone has just one count. Written as DNA, the CDR3 is TGCGCCAGCAGCCAAACGGGACAGGGCTCGTATAGGCTGTTTTTT. Amino acid sequence: CASSQTGQGSYRLFF. The chain couples TRBV4-1 to TRBJ2-2; 9 nucleotides match TRBD1. The V segment lost 2 bases and the J segment 13 bases; nucleotides outside the gene matches: 11. Germline CDR1 MGHRA, CDR2 YSYEKL. The CDR3 consists of 15 residues.

This clone was counted a few times. The chain joins TRBV5-4 to TRBJ2-1, with a tentative D call TRBD2 (5 bases). V shed 4 bases and J shed 7 bases, with 18 bases lying between them. The V gene's germline CDR1 is SGHNT and CDR2 YYREEE (reference sequence). The CDR3 length is 15 residues. The CDR3 DNA reads TGTGCCAGCAGCGAGTTAGTGGGAGTGGGTAATGAGCAGTTCTTC. Protein product: CASSELVGVGNEQFF.

The chain joins TRBV7-2 to TRBJ1-1; D gene ambiguous. The CDR3 has 14 residues. The germline gives CDR1 SGHTA, CDR2 FQGNSA. V lost 0 bases and J 5 bases, leaving 10 bases between the germline ends. The CDR3 loop reads CASSLARTGTEAFF. CDR3 sequence (DNA): TGTGCCAGCAGCTTAGCAAGGACGGGGACTGAAGCTTTCTTT.

This clone came up a few times. The V call is TRBV9, the J call TRBJ1-2; 8 nucleotides align to TRBD1. V was pared by 4 bases and J by 7 bases, with 6 bases of the junction left unmatched. Per germline, CDR1 SGDLS and CDR2 YYNGEE. The CDR3 runs 13 residues. The CDR3 protein is CASSKDRGSGYTF. CDR3 coding DNA: TGTGCCAGCAGCAAAGACAGGGGATCTGGCTACACCTTC.